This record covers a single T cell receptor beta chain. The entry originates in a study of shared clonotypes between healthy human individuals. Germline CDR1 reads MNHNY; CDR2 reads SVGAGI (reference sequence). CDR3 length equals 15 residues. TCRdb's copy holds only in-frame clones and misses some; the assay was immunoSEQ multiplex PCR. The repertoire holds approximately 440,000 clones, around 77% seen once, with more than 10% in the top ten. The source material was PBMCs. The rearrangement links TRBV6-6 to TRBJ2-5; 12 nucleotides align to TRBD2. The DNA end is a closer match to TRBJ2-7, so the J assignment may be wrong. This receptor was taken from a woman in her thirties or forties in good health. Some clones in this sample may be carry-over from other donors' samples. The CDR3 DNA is TGTGCCAGCAGTTCGACTAGCGGGAGCTCCTACGAGCAGTACTTC. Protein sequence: CASSSTSGSSYEQYF.